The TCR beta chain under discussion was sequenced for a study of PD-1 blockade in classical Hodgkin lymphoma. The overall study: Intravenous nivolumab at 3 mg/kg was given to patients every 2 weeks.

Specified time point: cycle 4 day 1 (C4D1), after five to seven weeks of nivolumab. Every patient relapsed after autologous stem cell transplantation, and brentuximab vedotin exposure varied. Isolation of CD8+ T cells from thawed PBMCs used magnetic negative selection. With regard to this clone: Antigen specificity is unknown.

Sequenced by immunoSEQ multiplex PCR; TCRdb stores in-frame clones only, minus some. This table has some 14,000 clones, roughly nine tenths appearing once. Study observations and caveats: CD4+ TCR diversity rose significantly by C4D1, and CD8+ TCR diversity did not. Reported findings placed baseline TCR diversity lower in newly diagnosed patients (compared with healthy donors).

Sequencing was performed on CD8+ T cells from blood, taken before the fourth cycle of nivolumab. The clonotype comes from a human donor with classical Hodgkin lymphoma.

This chain's CDR3 is CASSLTPSTSGRGNEQFF. CDR3 coding DNA: TGTGCCAGCAGTTTAACCCCCTCTACTAGCGGGAGAGGTAATGAGCAGTTCTTC. The rearrangement joins TRBV27 to TRBJ2-1, with TRBD2 matching over 11 bases. The CDR3 is made up of 18 amino acids. V was pared by 2 bases and J by 7 bases, with 13 bases of the junction left unmatched. The V gene's germline CDR1 is MNHEY and CDR2 SMNVEV (reference sequence).